The sequence of this TCR beta chain was determined in a study of T cell repertoires in cytomegalovirus infection. Regarding this clonotype: Its specificity is not known.

TCRdb itself ran the reads through MiXCR, one entry per CDR3 protein. The sample yields 650,000 to 900,000 distinct CDR3 sequences, about 30% seen once. The ends lost 7 bases at V and 5 bases at J; junction bases unmatched: 5. CDR1 and CDR2 from the germline V gene are MNHEY and SMNVEV (reference sequence). This CDR3 is built from 13 residues. This chain joins TRBV27 and TRBJ2-5; 9 nucleotides match TRBD1. The receptor comes from a human donor in good health (CMV status not recorded). Some clones in this sample may be carry-over from other donors' samples. The sample consisted of cultured CD8+ T cells from PBMCs, taken from culture after CMV antigen stimulation. The CDR3 spells CASTETGGETQYF. The DNA of the CDR3 is TGTGCCAGCACAGAGACAGGGGGGGAGACCCAGTACTTC.